This is a list of T cell receptor beta chains from one sample in a study of blood T cells in healthy people across ages. TCRdb passed the 5' RACE reads through MiXCR, listing each CDR3 protein once. Of about 560,000 distinct CDR3 sequences detected, about 29% appear once; the ten largest clones hold roughly 3.5%. The sample was also linked to a second study, of T cells of mothers and their children.

The sequenced sample was blood. The receptors shown here come from a boy aged 2-9 years in good health. Both conserved end residues are part of each CDR3. Fields, in order: J gene, CDR3 length, V gene, clone size, D gene, CDR3 protein, CDR3 DNA. D genes are given only for firm matches. Clone size is stated in some rows and not others, as once, few, many or a class when expanded.

>TRBJ1-1|18|TRBV10-3|.|.
CAISERGGLRTMNTEAFF
TGTGCCATCAGTGAGAGGGGGGGCTTAAGGACAATGAACACTGAAGCTTTCTTT
>TRBJ2-6|14|TRBV30|.|.
CASLGDSGANVLTF
TGTGCCTCTCTAGGGGACTCTGGGGCCAACGTCCTGACTTTC
>TRBJ1-1|16|TRBV6-5|.|TRBD1
CASSGRGQGKDTEAFF
TGTGCCAGCAGTGGGCGTGGACAGGGGAAGGACACTGAAGCTTTCTTT
>TRBJ1-5|14|TRBV20-1|.|TRBD1
CSAVNPGGHQPQHF
TGCAGTGCTGTGAATCCAGGGGGCCACCAGCCCCAGCATTTT
>TRBJ2-7|14|TRBV9|.|.
CASSVESTPYERYF
TGTGCCAGCAGCGTAGAAAGTACTCCCTACGAGCGGTACTTC
>TRBJ2-3|14|TRBV5-1|.|TRBD1
CASSRQGPPDTQYF
TGCGCCAGCAGCAGACAGGGGCCCCCAGATACGCAGTATTTT
>TRBJ1-2|11|TRBV9|few|.
CASARDNGYTF
TGTGCCAGCGCAAGGGATAATGGCTACACCTTC
>TRBJ2-5|15|TRBV10-3|few|TRBD2
CAVNPGTRGEETQYF
TGTGCCGTCAATCCGGGGACTAGAGGCGAAGAGACCCAGTACTTC
>TRBJ2-2|16|TRBV15|.|.
CATSERTGDYTGELFF
TGTGCCACCAGCGAAAGAACCGGGGATTACACCGGGGAGCTGTTTTTT
>TRBJ2-3|16|TRBV7-9|many|TRBD2
CASSSGTSGSTDTQYF
TGTGCCAGCAGCTCCGGGACTAGCGGAAGCACAGATACGCAGTATTTT
>TRBJ2-2|17|TRBV10-3|few|TRBD2
CAISGVASGSNTGELFF
TGTGCCATCAGTGGCGTAGCTAGCGGGTCGAACACCGGGGAGCTGTTTTTT
>TRBJ2-7|15|TRBV10-2|many|.
CASSEHKGHRSEQYF
TGCGCCAGCAGTGAGCATAAGGGGCACAGAAGCGAGCAGTACTTC
>TRBJ2-1|18|TRBV4-3|few|TRBD2
CASSQDELAGEGDNEQFF
TGCGCCAGCAGCCAAGATGAGCTAGCGGGAGAGGGGGACAATGAGCAGTTCTTC
>TRBJ2-3|15|TRBV12-3/TRBV12-4|once|.
CASATGGVLGDTQYF
TGTGCCAGTGCCACCGGAGGCGTCTTGGGAGATACGCAGTATTTT
>TRBJ2-5|18|TRBV4-1|few|.
CASSQDESSTTGQETQYF
TGCGCCAGCAGCCAAGACGAATCCTCGACGACCGGACAAGAGACCCAGTACTTC
>TRBJ1-3|12|TRBV29-1|.|.
CSVEAGSGTIYF
TGCAGCGTTGAAGCAGGGAGCGGCACCATATATTTT
>TRBJ2-1|15|TRBV6-2/TRBV6-3|few|TRBD2
CASSGGLAGYNEQFF
TGTGCCAGCAGTGGGGGACTAGCGGGTTACAATGAGCAGTTCTTC
>TRBJ1-1|14|TRBV7-9|few|TRBD1
CASARGSGGTEAFF
TGTGCCAGCGCTCGCGGATCAGGGGGCACTGAAGCTTTCTTT
>TRBJ2-1|14|TRBV5-1|many|.
CASSLDGSYNEQFF
TGCGCCAGCAGCTTGGACGGTTCCTACAATGAGCAGTTCTTC
>TRBJ1-1|14|TRBV29-1|.|TRBD1
CSVEDPGQGAFSFF
TGCAGCGTTGAAGATCCGGGACAGGGTGCTTTTTCTTTCTTT
>TRBJ2-5|16|TRBV11-3|.|TRBD2
CASSLRTSGSVETQYF
TGTGCCAGCAGCTTACGGACTAGCGGGAGCGTGGAGACCCAGTACTTC
>TRBJ2-1|12|TRBV20-1|few|.
CSARRRYNEQFF
TGCAGTGCTAGAAGGCGGTACAATGAGCAGTTCTTC
>TRBJ2-5|21|TRBV4-2|.|.
CASSQALDRGYGGGKGETQYF
TGTGCCAGCAGCCAAGCCTTAGATAGGGGGTATGGCGGGGGAAAGGGAGAGACCCAGTACTTC
>TRBJ1-4|15|TRBV12-3/TRBV12-4|.|.
CASTQEAGASEKLFF
TGTGCCAGCACCCAAGAGGCAGGGGCGAGTGAAAAACTGTTTTTT
>TRBJ2-5|16|TRBV20-1|.|TRBD2
CSASPSGTRGRETQYF
TGCAGTGCTAGTCCCTCCGGGACTAGGGGAAGAGAGACCCAGTACTTC
>TRBJ1-4|14|TRBV14|few|TRBD1
CASRMRGGDEKLFF
TGTGCCAGCCGGATGAGAGGGGGCGATGAAAAACTGTTTTTT
>TRBJ2-3|16|TRBV18|few|.
CASSPPGRTSTDTQYF
TGTGCCAGCTCACCACCGGGGCGGACTAGCACAGATACGCAGTATTTT
>TRBJ2-7|13|TRBV10-3|few|TRBD2
CAISALAAYEQYF
TGTGCCATCTCCGCACTAGCGGCCTACGAGCAGTACTTC
>TRBJ2-1|15|TRBV5-1|few|TRBD2
CASSLPRESYNEQFF
TGCGCCAGCAGCTTGCCGCGGGAGAGCTACAATGAGCAGTTCTTC
>TRBJ2-7|15|TRBV25-1|few|TRBD1
CASSEFEGAQDEQYF
TGTGCCAGCAGTGAATTTGAGGGGGCGCAGGACGAGCAGTACTTC
>TRBJ2-5|15|TRBV2|few|.
CASSYPGRNQETQYF
TGTGCCAGCAGTTATCCCGGACGGAACCAAGAGACCCAGTACTTC
>TRBJ2-2|16|TRBV24-1|.|.
CATSDDSRGYTGELFF
TGTGCCACCAGTGATGACAGTAGGGGGTACACCGGGGAGCTGTTTTTT
>TRBJ1-4|16|TRBV4-1|few|.
CASSQQWAQINEKLFF
TGCGCCAGCAGCCAACAGTGGGCGCAGATTAATGAAAAACTGTTTTTT
>TRBJ2-1|14|TRBV9|.|.
CASSVGPTPNEQFF
TGTGCCAGCAGCGTAGGTCCCACGCCCAATGAGCAGTTCTTC
>TRBJ1-2|15|TRBV5-8|.|.
CASSLTGALDYGYTF
TGTGCCAGCAGCTTGACCGGGGCCCTAGACTATGGCTACACCTTC
>TRBJ2-7|14|TRBV7-9|.|TRBD1
CASSRTGETYEQYF
TGTGCCAGCAGCAGGACAGGAGAAACCTACGAGCAGTACTTC
>TRBJ2-1|13|TRBV11-2|.|.
CASSLAPNNEQFF
TGTGCCAGCAGCTTGGCTCCGAACAATGAGCAGTTCTTC
>TRBJ2-7|15|TRBV5-1|.|TRBD1
CASSLYRDRDYEQYF
TGCGCCAGCAGCCTTTACCGGGACAGGGACTACGAGCAGTACTTC
>TRBJ1-4|13|TRBV10-3|.|.
CAISDTVWEKLFF
TGTGCCATCAGTGATACAGTATGGGAAAAACTGTTTTTT
>TRBJ1-2|11|TRBV12-3/TRBV12-4|.|.
CATWTVYGYTF
TGTGCCACCTGGACAGTCTATGGCTACACCTTC
>TRBJ2-1|12|TRBV7-8|.|.
CASSLAVSEQFF
TGTGCCAGCAGCTTAGCAGTTTCTGAGCAGTTCTTC
>TRBJ2-5|14|TRBV5-1|.|TRBD1
CASSLTGVFETQYF
TGCGCCAGCAGCTTGACAGGGGTTTTCGAGACCCAGTACTTC
>TRBJ2-7|14|TRBV29-1|few|TRBD2
CSVDNASGSYEQYF
TGCAGCGTGGACAACGCTAGCGGGAGCTACGAGCAGTACTTC
>TRBJ2-2|16|TRBV7-3|.|.
CASSLSRDINTGELFF
TGTGCCAGCAGCTTATCTCGGGACATTAACACCGGGGAGCTGTTTTTT
>TRBJ2-1|16|TRBV20-1|.|.
CSARDIGGPIYNEQFF
TGCAGTGCTAGAGATATAGGAGGGCCAATTTACAATGAGCAGTTCTTC
>TRBJ2-1|16|TRBV27|.|TRBD2
CASSSKGGSSYNEQFF
TGTGCCAGCAGTTCCAAGGGCGGGAGTTCTTACAATGAGCAGTTCTTC
>TRBJ2-5|15|TRBV5-1|.|.
CASSLGLPSGETQYF
TGCGCCAGCAGCTTGGGCCTTCCCTCCGGGGAGACCCAGTACTTC
>TRBJ1-1|13|TRBV7-7|few|.
CASSLAKGTEAFF
TGTGCCAGCAGCTTAGCGAAGGGGACTGAAGCTTTCTTT
>TRBJ2-7|11|TRBV20-1|few|.
CSAISVSEQYF
TGCAGTGCTATTTCTGTGTCCGAGCAGTACTTC
>TRBJ2-3|15|TRBV29-1|.|.
CSVETGLLDADTQYF
TGCAGCGTTGAAACTGGGTTACTAGACGCAGATACGCAGTATTTT
>TRBJ2-5|15|TRBV10-3|.|.
CAISESQLVGETQYF
TGTGCCATCAGTGAGTCACAACTAGTAGGAGAGACCCAGTACTTC
>TRBJ2-1|16|TRBV21-1|few|.
CASSTLPGTDYNEQFF
TGTGCCAGCAGCACCTTACCCGGGACAGATTACAATGAGCAGTTCTTC